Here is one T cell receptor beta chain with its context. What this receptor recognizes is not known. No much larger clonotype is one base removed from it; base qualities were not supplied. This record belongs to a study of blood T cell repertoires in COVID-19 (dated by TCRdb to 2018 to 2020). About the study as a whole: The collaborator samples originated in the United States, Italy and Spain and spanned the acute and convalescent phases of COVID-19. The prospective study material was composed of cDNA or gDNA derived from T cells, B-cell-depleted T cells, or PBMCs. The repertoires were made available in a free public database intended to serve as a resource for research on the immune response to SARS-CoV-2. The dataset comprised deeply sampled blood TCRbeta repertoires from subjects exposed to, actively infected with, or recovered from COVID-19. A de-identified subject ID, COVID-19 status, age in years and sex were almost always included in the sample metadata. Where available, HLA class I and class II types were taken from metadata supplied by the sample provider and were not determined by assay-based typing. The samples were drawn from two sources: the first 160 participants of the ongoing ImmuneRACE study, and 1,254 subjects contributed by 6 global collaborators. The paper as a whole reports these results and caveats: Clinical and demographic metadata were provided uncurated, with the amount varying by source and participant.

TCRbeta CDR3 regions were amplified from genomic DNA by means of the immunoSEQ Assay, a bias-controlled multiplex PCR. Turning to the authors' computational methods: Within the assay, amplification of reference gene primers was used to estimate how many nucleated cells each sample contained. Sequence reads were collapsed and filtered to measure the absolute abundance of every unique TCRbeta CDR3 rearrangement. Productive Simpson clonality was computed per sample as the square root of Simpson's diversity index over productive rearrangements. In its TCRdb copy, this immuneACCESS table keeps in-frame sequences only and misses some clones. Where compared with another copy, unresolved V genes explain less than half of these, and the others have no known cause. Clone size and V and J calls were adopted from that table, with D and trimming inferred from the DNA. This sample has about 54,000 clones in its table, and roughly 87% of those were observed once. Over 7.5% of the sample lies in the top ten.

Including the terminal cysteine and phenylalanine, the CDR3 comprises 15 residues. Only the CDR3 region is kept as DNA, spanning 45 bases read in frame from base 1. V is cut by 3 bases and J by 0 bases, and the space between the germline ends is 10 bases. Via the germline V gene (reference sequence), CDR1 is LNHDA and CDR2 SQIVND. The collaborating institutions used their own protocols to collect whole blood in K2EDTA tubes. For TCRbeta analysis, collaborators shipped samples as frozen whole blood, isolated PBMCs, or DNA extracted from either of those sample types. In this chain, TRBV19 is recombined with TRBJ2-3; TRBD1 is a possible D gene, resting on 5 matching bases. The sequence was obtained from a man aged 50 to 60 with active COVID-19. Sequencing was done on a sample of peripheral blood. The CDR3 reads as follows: CASSILQGSTDTQYF. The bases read TGTGCCAGTAGTATTTTGCAGGGTAGCACAGATACGCAGTATTTT.